The T cell receptor beta chain under discussion was sequenced for a study of OX40 agonist ivuxolimab in advanced cancers. Study background: While on treatment, patients had intravenous ivuxolimab at 0.01 to 10 mg/kg every 2 weeks.

Trimming took 4 bases from V and 0 from J, leaving 6 bases between them. The CDR3 extends over 13 amino acids. CDR1 is MNHNS, CDR2 SASEGT, per germline. The data were produced by immunoSEQ multiplex PCR, yet TCRdb's version contains in-frame clones alone and is incomplete. The data hold roughly 40,000 clones, with around four fifths observed a single time. Regarding the study as a whole: It was also the case that some nonresponders had low normalized T-cell clonal expansion.

On this clone: As yet, its antigen is unknown.

The chain employs TRBV6-1 and TRBJ1-1; D uncertain. This receptor was identified in an adult with an advanced solid tumor such as melanoma, head and neck, liver or kidney cancer. Here the sequenced sample was CD4+ or CD8+ T cells sorted from blood, taken in a trial of the OX40 agonist ivuxolimab. CDR3 sequence: CASSGSLNTEAFF. The CDR3 DNA reads TGTGCCAGCAGTGGAAGCCTGAACACTGAAGCTTTCTTT.